Each of the 3 T cell receptor beta chains below was sequenced from the same sample in a study of T cells after somatic rescue of genetic block. Some clones are missing from TCRdb's copy, which holds only in-frame ones; the method was immunoSEQ multiplex PCR. In the table there are about 8,000 clones, roughly 80% of which are singletons. Specimen: peripheral blood mononuclear cells (PBMCs). The receptors stem from a boy between 10 and 17 years old.

This chain connects TRBV6-5 to TRBJ2-2, with D maybe TRBD2 (6 bases). Germline assignment: CDR1 MNHEY and CDR2 SVGAGI. The CDR3 is made up of 14 amino acids. V was cut by 1 base and J by 5 bases, with 8 bases left in between. CDR3 coding DNA: TGTGCCAGCAGTTACTGGAGGGGAACCGGGGAGCTGTTTTTT. Residues: CASSYWRGTGELFF.

This chain joins TRBV4-3 and TRBJ2-7; the match to TRBD2 covers 9 bases. V shed 7 bases and J 3 bases; nucleotides not matched to a gene: 16. The CDR3 length is 17 residues. The germline V gene has CDR1 LGHNA and CDR2 YSLEER. This CDR3 reads CASIRSGGPSHFYEQYF. The CDR3 nucleotides read TGCGCCAGCATCCGGAGCGGGGGGCCGTCCCACTTCTACGAGCAGTACTTC.

There are a few counts of this clone. This chain connects TRBV11-2 to TRBJ1-1; D not resolved. This CDR3 is built from 16 residues. V shed 4 bases and J shed 5 bases, with 20 bases lying between them. The germline CDR1 and CDR2 sequences are SGHAT and FQNNGV. CDR3 nucleotide sequence: TGTGCCAGCAGCTCCTATTCGGGCCTCTTCGCAACTGAAGCTTTCTTT. Translated: CASSSYSGLFATEAFF.